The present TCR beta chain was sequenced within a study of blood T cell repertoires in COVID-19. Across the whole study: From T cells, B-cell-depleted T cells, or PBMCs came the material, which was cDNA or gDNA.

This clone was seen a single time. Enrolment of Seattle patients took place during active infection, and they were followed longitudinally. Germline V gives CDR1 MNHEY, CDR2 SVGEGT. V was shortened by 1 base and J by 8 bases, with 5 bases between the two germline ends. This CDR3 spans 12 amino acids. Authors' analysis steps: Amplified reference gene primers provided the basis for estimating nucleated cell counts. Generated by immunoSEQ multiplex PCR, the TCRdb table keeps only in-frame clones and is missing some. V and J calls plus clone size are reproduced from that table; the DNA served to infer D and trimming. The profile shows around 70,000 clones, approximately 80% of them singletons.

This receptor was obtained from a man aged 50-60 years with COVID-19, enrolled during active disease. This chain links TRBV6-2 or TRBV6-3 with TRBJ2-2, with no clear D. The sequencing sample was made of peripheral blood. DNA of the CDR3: TGTGCCAGCAGTTACTTCGGGGGGGAGCTGTTTTTT. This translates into CASSYFGGELFF.